The 23 T cell receptor beta chains below come from one sample, sequenced in a study of blood T cell repertoires in COVID-19. Using immunoSEQ multiplex PCR, the repertoire was profiled, and TCRdb retains in-frame clones only, with some absent. The repertoire holds roughly 200,000 clones, roughly 89% seen once, with 10% in the top ten. The sequencing input was PBMCs or T cells enriched from blood (not recorded which). All receptors come from a young man with acute COVID-19.

This sequence joins TRBV12-3 or TRBV12-4 and TRBJ2-3, with no clear D. Trimming cost V 3 bases and J 0 bases, with 4 bases left between them. This CDR3 has 13 residues. Here the CDR3 DNA reads TGTGCCAGCAGTTTGTCTAGCACAGATACGCAGTATTTT. Translation: CASSLSSTDTQYF.

This sequence joins TRBV7-8 and TRBJ2-4; 8 bases are shared with TRBD2. V lost 3 bases and J lost 3; bases outside the gene matches: 7. Germline V gives CDR1 SGHVS, CDR2 FQNEAQ. The CDR3 loop spans 16 amino acids. This chain's CDR3 is CASSFSGVGGKNIQYF. CDR3 nucleotides: TGTGCCAGCAGCTTTAGCGGGGTGGGCGGCAAAAACATTCAGTACTTC.

The J gene is TRBJ1-5, the V gene TRBV18, with 7 bases fitting TRBD1. V was clipped by 3 bases and J by 6 bases; unmatched bases: 8. Germline CDR1 is KGHSH and CDR2 is LQKENI. This CDR3 is built from 15 residues. The CDR3 bases are TGTGCCAGCTCACCTAGAAGGGACAGAGCTCAGCCCCAGCATTTT. It codes for CASSPRRDRAQPQHF.

The rearrangement joins TRBV5-6 to TRBJ1-2, with D perhaps matching TRBD1 (5 bases). With 2 bases removed from V and 8 bases from J, the gap between germline ends came to 19 bases. The germline V gene encodes CDR1 SGHDT and CDR2 YYEEEE. This CDR3 comprises 15 residues. This chain's CDR3 is CASSFGTHNLGGYTF. Written as DNA, the CDR3 is TGTGCCAGCAGCTTCGGGACTCACAACCTAGGGGGCTACACCTTC.

The CDR3 nucleotides read TGTGCCACCAGTCTCACTAGCGGGGGAAACAATGAGCAGTTCTTC. Its protein is CATSLTSGGNNEQFF. The chain uses TRBV24-1 and TRBJ2-1, with 11 bases that match TRBD2. The CDR3 spans 15 residues. J was trimmed by 5 bases and V by 6 bases; bases with no gene match: 5. The germline V gene encodes CDR1 KGHDR and CDR2 SFDVKD.

V gene TRBV7-8 combines with J gene TRBJ1-1; tentatively, D is TRBD1 (5 bases). V dropped 5 bases and J dropped 0 bases, with 10 bases sitting between them. CDR3 length equals 14 residues. The germline V gene has CDR1 SGHVS and CDR2 FQNEAQ. The CDR3 is CASSPRQLNTEAFF. Here the CDR3 DNA reads TGTGCCAGCAGCCCACGACAGCTGAACACTGAAGCTTTCTTT.

This clone has just one count. CDR3 residues: CASSTLQGPPSGYTF. The CDR3, as DNA: TGTGCCAGCAGTACTCTACAGGGGCCGCCTTCTGGCTACACCTTC. The chain combines TRBV6-5 with TRBJ1-2; TRBD1 matches at 7 bases. V lost 5 bases and J lost 7; bases outside the gene matches: 13. Per the germline V gene, CDR1 is MNHEY and CDR2 is SVGAGI. CDR3 size: 15 residues.

The chain recombines TRBV7-9 with TRBJ1-1, with TRBD1 matching over 9 bases. V shed 5 bases, J shed 3 bases, and the junction held 7 bases outside the gene matches. CDR1 and CDR2 (germline): SEHNR, FQNEAQ (reference sequence). The CDR3 runs 15 residues. The CDR3 protein is CASSPGQGAHTEAFF. CDR3 in DNA: TGTGCCAGCAGCCCGGGACAGGGCGCACACACTGAAGCTTTCTTT.

The chain combines TRBV28 with TRBJ1-2; 9 bases fit TRBD1. Germline V gene sequence: CDR1 MDHEN, CDR2 SYDVKM. J gave up 8 bases and V 5 bases, and 9 bases lay outside the gene matches. This CDR3 has 14 amino acids. Here the CDR3 reads CASSRTGEVLGYTF. Here the CDR3 DNA reads TGTGCCAGCAGTAGGACAGGGGAGGTATTGGGCTACACCTTC.

This clone has only a few counts. The chain joins TRBV11-2 to TRBJ2-7; D is perhaps TRBD2 (6 bases). Germline V lookup: CDR1 SGHAT, CDR2 FQNNGV. CDR3 length: 15 residues. Trimming pared 10 bases from V and 3 bases from J, leaving 22 bases between. Written as DNA, the CDR3 is TGTGCCACCTCGAGGGCAGCGGGTACCTACTACGAGCAGTACTTC. Protein product: CATSRAAGTYYEQYF.

In its sample, this clone was seen once. The rearrangement uses TRBV28 and TRBJ2-7; TRBD1 aligns across 8 bases. This CDR3 is 16 amino acids long. Trimming removed 6 bases from V and 2 bases from J; junction bases left unmatched: 12. CDR1 MDHEN and CDR2 SYDVKM come from the germline V gene. The DNA of the CDR3 is TGTGCCAGCAGACTGCTGGCGGGGACAGGTACCTACGAGCAGTACTTC. Translating it yields CASRLLAGTGTYEQYF.

The chain uses TRBV28 and TRBJ1-2, with D perhaps matching TRBD1 (6 bases). The length of the CDR3 is 14 residues. The V and J ends lost 6 bases and 0 bases respectively, with 11 bases between them. Germline-derived CDR1 and CDR2 are MDHEN and SYDVKM. The chain's CDR3 is CASRRGGANYGYTF. DNA of the CDR3: TGTGCCAGCAGGAGAGGGGGAGCTAACTATGGCTACACCTTC.

This chain joins TRBV9 and TRBJ1-3, with D possibly matching TRBD1 (5 bases). Between the trimmed V and J ends, which lost 0 bases and 0 bases, there was a span of 13 bases. The CDR3 runs to 17 residues. From germline, CDR1 is SGDLS and CDR2 YYNGEE. CDR3 coding DNA: TGTGCCAGCAGCGTAGGTCTTGACAGCAGCTCTGGAAACACCATATATTTT. It yields the protein CASSVGLDSSSGNTIYF.

This chain joins TRBV4-2 and TRBJ1-6, with unresolved D. Trimming pared 0 bases from V and 9 bases from J, leaving 12 bases between. The CDR3 extends over 15 amino acids. CDR1 and CDR2 (germline): LGHNA, YNFKEQ. The CDR3 loop is CASSQDRSLGSPLHF. Written as DNA, the CDR3 is TGTGCCAGCAGCCAAGATCGCAGTCTAGGTTCACCCCTCCACTTT.

The chain carries TRBV12-5 and TRBJ1-1; tentative D call: TRBD1 (5 bases). Germline CDR1 is LGHNT and CDR2 is FRNRAP. The CDR3 sequence is 15 residues long. Trimming took off 3 bases at V and 4 bases at J, with 15 bases between the two ends. The CDR3, as DNA: TGTGCTAGTGGTTTCAGATTACAGGAGGGCACTGAAGCTTTCTTT. As protein: CASGFRLQEGTEAFF. The whole variable domain, remainder taken from reference TRBV12-5 and TRBJ1-1, is DARVTQTPRHKVTEMGQEVTMRCQPILGHNTVFWYRQTMMQGLELLAYFRNRAPLDDSGMPKDRFSAEMPDATLATLKIQPSEPRDSAVYFCASGFRLQEGTEAFFGQGTRLTVV.

The chain couples TRBV28 to TRBJ1-2; weak D call: TRBD1 (6 bases). The V end was cut by 0 bases, the J end by 0 bases, with 8 bases between. The CDR3 is 15 residues long. Germline CDR1 and CDR2: MDHEN and SYDVKM. The CDR3, as DNA: TGTGCCAGCAGTTTATGGCAGGGGTCTAACTATGGCTACACCTTC. Its protein product is CASSLWQGSNYGYTF.

The CDR3 sequence: CARKDRAGEQYF. CDR3 coding DNA: TGTGCCAGAAAGGACAGGGCGGGCGAGCAGTACTTC. This rearrangement joins TRBV2 to TRBJ2-7; 8 bases are a match to TRBD1. V lost 9 bases and J lost 6; bases outside the gene matches: 7. CDR1 is SNHLY and CDR2 is FYNNEI in the germline V gene. The CDR3 spans 12 residues.

The rearrangement joins TRBV7-9 to TRBJ2-1; possibly TRBD2 for D (5 bases). Germline CDR1 and CDR2: SEHNR and FQNEAQ (reference sequence). Trimming stripped 1 base from V and 8 bases from J, with 21 bases between. CDR3 length equals 17 residues. CDR3 sequence (DNA): TGTGCCAGCAGCTTAGGGAGCTCCGAGGGCTGGTCGGATGAGCAGTTCTTC. Its protein product is CASSLGSSEGWSDEQFF.

This clone was seen only a few times. The chain is built from TRBV4-2 and TRBJ1-3, with a possible D match to TRBD1 (5 bases). Germline CDR1 reads LGHNA; CDR2 reads YNFKEQ. The CDR3 covers 14 residues. Trimming removed 0 bases at V and 6 bases at J, with 9 bases between. CDR3 sequence: CASSQDSGLNTIYF. The DNA for the CDR3 is TGTGCCAGCAGCCAAGATTCAGGGTTAAACACCATATATTTT.

CDR3 in DNA: TGTGCCACCAGGGGAGGGGGGGACACCGGGGAGCTGTTTTTT. This codes for CATRGGGDTGELFF. This rearrangement joins TRBV24-1 to TRBJ2-2; D might be TRBD2 (7 bases). The CDR3 is 14 amino acids. V was pared by 7 bases and J by 3 bases, with 11 bases between. The germline V gene has CDR1 KGHDR and CDR2 SFDVKD.

The chain is built from TRBV9 and TRBJ2-5; a weak D match, TRBD2 (5 bases). The ends were cut back, 0 bases at V and 4 bases at J, with 13 bases in the middle. CDR3 size: 15 residues. The germline V gene encodes CDR1 SGDLS and CDR2 YYNGEE. This chain's CDR3 is CASSVGIGRRETQYF. The CDR3 DNA sequence: TGTGCCAGCAGCGTAGGCATAGGGAGAAGAGAGACCCAGTACTTC.

This clone has a single count. The chain has TRBV5-8 and TRBJ2-1; TRBD1 matches 9 bases. The V and J ends lost 5 bases and 6 bases, in that order; junction bases with no gene match: 9. The CDR3 length is 15 residues. The germline V gene has CDR1 SGHTS and CDR2 YDEGEE. CDR3 sequence: CASSLTGTGLNEQFF. In nucleotides, the CDR3 is TGTGCCAGCAGTCTTACCGGGACAGGGCTCAATGAGCAGTTCTTC.

The rearrangement links TRBV7-3 to TRBJ2-1; weak D call: TRBD2 (6 bases). Trimming shortened V by 5 bases and J by 6 bases, and 20 bases separated the two germline ends. The CDR3 runs to 16 residues. CDR1 is SGHTA and CDR2 is FQGTGA in the germline V gene. The DNA of the CDR3 is TGTGCCAGCAGCCTTCTCACTAGCCGTGATCCCAATGAGCAGTTCTTC. Translating gives CASSLLTSRDPNEQFF.